These 8 T cell receptor beta chains came from one sample sequenced in a study of CD8+ T cells in alopecia areata. Investigators isolated RNA and reverse transcribed it into cDNA to act as the sequencing template. Using immunoSEQ multiplex PCR, the repertoire was profiled, and TCRdb retains in-frame clones only, with some absent. The table has some 150,000 clones, 45% to 55% seen once. This specimen consisted of CD8+ T cells sorted from blood, obtained at week 0. The source is a human donor with alopecia areata.

The rearrangement uses TRBV14 and TRBJ2-3, with D maybe TRBD1 (5 bases). Trimming left V 3 bases short and J 5 bases short, with 9 bases between. From germline, CDR1 is SGHDN and CDR2 FVKESK. CDR3 length equals 13 residues. The CDR3 nucleotides are TGTGCCAGCAGCCAGGACATAAGAGATACGCAGTATTTT. Encoded protein: CASSQDIRDTQYF.

This chain connects TRBV29-1 to TRBJ1-2; D perhaps matches TRBD1 (5 bases). The CDR3 loop spans 13 amino acids. Trimming removed 6 bases at V and 3 bases at J, with 14 bases between. Germline-derived CDR1 and CDR2 are SQVTM and ANQGSEA. The CDR3 here is CSVPSGTDYGYTF. Written as DNA, the CDR3 is TGCAGCGTCCCATCCGGGACGGACTATGGCTACACCTTC. The full variable domain, with the rest looked up from reference TRBV29-1 and TRBJ1-2, is SAVISQKPSRDICQRGTSLTIQCQVDSQVTMMFWYRQQPGQSLTLIATANQGSEATYESGFVIDKFPISRPNLTFSTLTVSNMSPEDSSIYLCSVPSGTDYGYTFGSGTRLTVV.

This sequence joins TRBV5-6 and TRBJ1-5, with a tentative D call TRBD1 (5 bases). The CDR3 has 15 amino acids. Trimming cost V 4 bases and J 2 bases, with 13 bases left between them. From germline, CDR1 is SGHDT and CDR2 YYEEEE. CDR3 sequence reads: CASSAQGVGNQPQHF. In nucleotides, the CDR3 is TGTGCCAGCAGCGCGCAAGGGGTCGGCAATCAGCCCCAGCATTTT.

The CDR3, as DNA: TGTGCCACCGACAGGGAGGCCTACGAGCAGTACTTC. It encodes CATDREAYEQYF. The rearrangement uses TRBV2 and TRBJ2-7, with D possibly matching TRBD1 (7 bases). CDR3 length equals 12 residues. CDR1 SNHLY and CDR2 FYNNEI come from the germline V gene. Deletions cut 10 bases from V and 2 bases from J, with 12 bases between.

The V and J genes are TRBV4-3 and TRBJ2-6, with a tentative D call TRBD2 (5 bases). Trimming removed 0 bases from V and 4 bases from J, with 13 bases in between. The CDR3 has 17 residues. Germline assignment: CDR1 LGHNA and CDR2 YSLEER. The DNA for the CDR3 is TGCGCCAGCAGCCAAGATGGATCAAGACTAGGGGCCAACGTCCTGACTTTC. Translating gives CASSQDGSRLGANVLTF.

The chain recombines TRBV13 with TRBJ1-1, with D unresolved. The CDR3 spans 12 residues. Trimming removed 3 bases at V and 0 bases at J, with 2 bases between. Germline assignment: CDR1 PRHDT and CDR2 FYEKMQ (reference sequence). The CDR3 coding sequence is TGTGCCAGCAGCTTTGTGAACACTGAAGCTTTCTTT. Protein: CASSFVNTEAFF.

This clone was detected only a few times. V and J are TRBV27 and TRBJ1-1; D gene unclear. CDR1 is MNHEY, CDR2 SMNVEV, per germline (reference sequence). V was clipped by 4 bases and J by 0 bases, with 6 bases between them. The CDR3 is 13 residues long. CDR3 nucleotides: TGTGCCAGCAGTTCATCGGTGAACACTGAAGCTTTCTTT. This codes for CASSSSVNTEAFF.

Only a few counts were recorded for this clone. The CDR3 protein is CASSVGQGEQYF. CDR3 coding DNA: TGTGCCAGCAGCGTGGGACAGGGCGAGCAGTACTTC. The chain uses TRBV5-6 and TRBJ2-7; 9 bases map to TRBD1. CDR3 size: 12 residues. V was pared by 4 bases and J by 6 bases, with 2 bases of the junction left unmatched. In germline, CDR1 is SGHDT, CDR2 YYEEEE.